A single sample gave rise to the 16 T cell receptor beta chains below, sequenced in a study of blood T cell repertoires in COVID-19. TCRdb's copy holds only in-frame clones and misses some; the assay was immunoSEQ multiplex PCR. The top ten hold just under 2% of the sample, which has 150,000 or so clones, roughly 93% seen once. The sample was peripheral blood. The receptors originated from an older woman with COVID-19, enrolled during active disease.

The DNA for the CDR3 is TGTGCCTGGATACTACCGGACAGGGGTGATTCACCCCTCCACTTT. Translated, it gives CAWILPDRGDSPLHF. The J gene is TRBJ1-6, the V gene TRBV30; 9 nucleotides line up with TRBD1. The ends lost 4 bases at V and 8 bases at J; junction bases unmatched: 9. The germline V gene encodes CDR1 GTSNPN and CDR2 SVGIG (reference sequence). The CDR3 contains 15 residues.

The chain joins TRBV7-9 to TRBJ1-1; the match to TRBD1 covers 7 bases. V lost 1 base, J lost 4 bases, and 6 bases stayed unmatched. There are 15 residues in the CDR3. The germline V gene has CDR1 SEHNR and CDR2 FQNEAQ (reference sequence). Written as DNA, the CDR3 is TGTGCCAGCAGCTTAGGGAACAGGGGCGGCACTGAAGCTTTCTTT. Translating gives CASSLGNRGGTEAFF.

The chain has TRBV10-3 and TRBJ2-1, with 8 bases that match TRBD1. The CDR3 totals 15 residues. Trimming removed 3 bases from V and 3 bases from J; junction bases left unmatched: 4. Germline CDR1 reads ENHRY; CDR2 reads SYGVKD. CDR3 protein: CAISDSGGGYNEQFF. In nucleotides, the CDR3 is TGTGCCATCAGTGATTCAGGGGGCGGCTACAATGAGCAGTTCTTC.

J is TRBJ2-7 and V is TRBV27; D not certain. V was clipped by 3 bases and J by 1 base, with 10 bases between them. This CDR3 is built from 14 residues. CDR1 MNHEY and CDR2 SMNVEV come from the germline V gene (reference sequence). CDR3 loop: CASSFGRSSYEQYF. As DNA, the CDR3 is TGTGCCAGCAGTTTCGGCAGGTCTTCCTACGAGCAGTACTTC.

The J gene is TRBJ1-4, the V gene TRBV7-9, with a weak D call TRBD1 (6 bases). The CDR3 length is 13 residues. CDR1 SEHNR and CDR2 FQNEAQ come from the germline V gene (reference sequence). V was clipped by 9 bases and J by 2 bases, with 10 bases between them. The CDR3 spells CASRGMTNEKLFF. Written as DNA, the CDR3 is TGTGCCAGTAGGGGGATGACTAATGAAAAACTGTTTTTT.

This rearrangement joins TRBV10-3 to TRBJ2-3; 7 nucleotides match TRBD2. The ends lost 11 bases at V and 0 bases at J; junction bases unmatched: 11. The germline V gene has CDR1 ENHRY and CDR2 SYGVKD. The CDR3 has 15 amino acids. This CDR3 reads CAATGTTTSTDTQYF. CDR3 sequence (DNA): TGTGCCGCTACGGGGACTACCACTAGCACAGATACGCAGTATTTT.

The chain has TRBV11-2 and TRBJ1-2; 10 nucleotides align to TRBD1. The junction had 5 bases not matched to a gene; V was cut back by 5 bases and J by 8 bases. Germline V CDR1 and CDR2: SGHAT, FQNNGV. The CDR3 runs to 13 residues. In DNA form, the CDR3 reads TGTGCCAGCAGCACCGGACAGGGGGGCGGCTACACCTTC. Encoded protein: CASSTGQGGGYTF.

This chain uses TRBV20-1 with TRBJ1-2; a possible D gene is TRBD1 (6 bases). The germline V and J ends were trimmed by 5 bases and 11 bases, with 12 bases remaining between them. Germline assignment: CDR1 DFQATT and CDR2 SNEGSKA (reference sequence). CDR3 length: 10 amino acids. The CDR3 nucleotides read TGCAGTGCTGGGACATCCGGTTACACCTTC. Translating it yields CSAGTSGYTF.

This chain links TRBV7-9 with TRBJ2-5; TRBD2 might be the D (6 bases). With 0 bases removed from V and 5 bases from J, the gap between germline ends came to 10 bases. The CDR3 runs 14 residues. The germline V gene encodes CDR1 SEHNR and CDR2 FQNEAQ (reference sequence). CDR3 sequence reads: CASSLAPRGETQYF. CDR3 nucleotides: TGTGCCAGCAGCTTAGCCCCCCGGGGGGAGACCCAGTACTTC. Supplemented by reference TRBV7-9 and TRBJ2-5, the full variable domain reads DTGVSQNPRHKITKRGQNVTFRCDPISEHNRLYWYRQTLGQGPEFLTYFQNEAQLEKSRLLSDRFSAERPKGSFSTLEIQRTEQGDSAMYLCASSLAPRGETQYFGPGTRLLVL.

The chain is built from TRBV5-1 and TRBJ1-1, with D possibly TRBD1 on 5 matching bases. The CDR3 contains 14 residues. V shed 3 bases and J shed 3 bases, with 12 bases lying between them. Germline-derived CDR1 and CDR2 are SGHRS and YFSETQ. Here the CDR3 DNA reads TGCGCCAGCAGCTCAGGGCTTCAGTACACTGAAGCTTTCTTT. Its protein product is CASSSGLQYTEAFF.

This chain connects TRBV7-3 to TRBJ1-2; 8 bases fit TRBD1. Germline V CDR1 and CDR2: SGHTA, FQGTGA. With V trimmed by 5 bases and J by 2 bases, 4 bases remained unmatched. The CDR3 consists of 14 residues. The DNA for the CDR3 is TGTGCCAGCAGCCCTGGACAGGGCAACTATGGCTACACCTTC. Translation gives CASSPGQGNYGYTF.

The chain is built from TRBV4-3 and TRBJ1-2, with D unresolved. Germline CDR1 is LGHNA and CDR2 is YSLEER. CDR3 size: 16 residues. The V end lost 4 bases, the J end lost 0 bases, and 15 bases lay between the germline ends. The CDR3 region has the DNA TGCGCCAGCAGCCGAACTAGCCTTTTAGCTAACTATGGCTACACCTTC. Amino acid sequence: CASSRTSLLANYGYTF.

This rearrangement joins TRBV4-2 to TRBJ2-7; D is unresolved. Germline values: CDR1 LGHNA, CDR2 YNFKEQ. The V and J ends lost 2 bases and 0 bases respectively, with 14 bases between them. The CDR3 is made up of 16 amino acids. Written as DNA, the CDR3 is TGTGCCAGCAGCCAAACTATTAGCAAGAGCTCCTACGAGCAGTACTTC. Amino acids: CASSQTISKSSYEQYF.

This clone was seen more than once but under ten times. The J gene is TRBJ1-1, the V gene TRBV6-5, with 7 bases identical to TRBD1. Germline V CDR1 and CDR2: MNHEY, SVGAGI. The junction had 4 bases not matched to a gene; V was cut back by 6 bases and J by 0 bases. The CDR3 totals 14 residues. The CDR3 sequence is CASRPGQMNTEAFF. The CDR3 DNA reads as TGTGCCAGCAGGCCGGGACAGATGAACACTGAAGCTTTCTTT.

CDR3 residues: CASSYAGGEKLFF. CDR3 coding DNA: TGCGCCAGCAGCTACGCTGGCGGTGAAAAACTGTTTTTT. The chain links TRBV5-1 to TRBJ1-4; the D is unclear. The CDR3 length is 13 residues. CDR1 is SGHRS and CDR2 is YFSETQ in the germline V gene. Trimming pared 3 bases from V and 7 bases from J, leaving 10 bases between.

The V and J genes are TRBV19 and TRBJ1-6; D may be TRBD1 (6 bases). The length of the CDR3 is 17 residues. Trimming shortened V by 1 base and J by 9 bases, and 19 bases separated the two germline ends. CDR1 LNHDA and CDR2 SQIVND come from the germline V gene (reference sequence). The CDR3 bases are TGTGCCAGTAGTATAGCGGCGGCAGGGGTACTTGTTTCACCCCTCCACTTT. Its protein product is CASSIAAAGVLVSPLHF.